A selection of T cell receptor beta chains follows, all from one sample in a study of T cells in Graves' hyperthyroidism and ophthalmopathy. TCRdb itself ran the multiplex PCR reads through MiXCR, one entry per CDR3 protein. The data hold fewer than 900,000 distinct CDR3 sequences, with around 17% observed a single time. What was sequenced was blood. The origin of the receptors is a man younger than 30 with Graves' hyperthyroidism. The CDR3 runs from the conserved cysteine through the conserved F or W. The D gene is left open where the match is weak. Only some rows state a clone size, as once, few, many or a class for expanded clones.

D gene: NA; clone size: few; V gene: TRBV18; J gene: TRBJ2-4; CDR3 protein: CASSPSNIQYF; CDR3 DNA: TGTGCCAGCTCACCATCAAACATTCAGTACTTC
D gene: TRBD1; clone size: few; V gene: TRBV28; J gene: TRBJ1-4; CDR3 protein: CASRSTGTGDEKLFF; CDR3 DNA: TGTGCCAGCAGGTCGACCGGGACAGGGGACGAAAAACTGTTTTTT
D gene: TRBD1; clone size: many; V gene: TRBV5-1; J gene: TRBJ2-7; CDR3 protein: CASSTRTGGVDEQYF; CDR3 DNA: TGCGCCAGCAGCACTCGGACAGGGGGCGTCGACGAGCAGTACTTC
D gene: NA; clone size: NA; V gene: TRBV24-1; J gene: TRBJ1-1; CDR3 protein: CATQASPGGSLTEAFF; CDR3 DNA: TGTGCCACCCAGGCGTCCCCCGGAGGCTCCCTTACTGAAGCTTTCTTT
D gene: TRBD2; clone size: NA; V gene: TRBV2; J gene: TRBJ2-1; CDR3 protein: CASRPVTSGLRGNEQFF; CDR3 DNA: TGTGCCAGCCGCCCAGTGACTAGCGGATTAAGAGGCAATGAGCAGTTCTTC
D gene: NA; clone size: many; V gene: TRBV28; J gene: TRBJ1-2; CDR3 protein: CASSQPLGGSFDGYTF; CDR3 DNA: TGTGCCAGCAGTCAACCCCTGGGGGGATCTTTCGATGGCTACACCTTC
D gene: TRBD2; clone size: NA; V gene: TRBV24-1; J gene: TRBJ2-2; CDR3 protein: CATSDLLGTSGTGELFF; CDR3 DNA: TGTGCCACCAGTGATTTGCTGGGGACTAGCGGCACCGGGGAGCTGTTTTTT
D gene: NA; clone size: few; V gene: TRBV11-2; J gene: TRBJ2-5; CDR3 protein: CASSSWGPQYF; CDR3 DNA: TGTGCCAGCAGCTCCTGGGGTCCCCAGTACTTC
D gene: TRBD2; clone size: many; V gene: TRBV11-2; J gene: TRBJ2-3; CDR3 protein: CASSLQLAAASTDTQYF; CDR3 DNA: TGTGCCAGCAGCTTACAACTAGCGGCAGCCTCCACAGATACGCAGTATTTT
D gene: TRBD1; clone size: many; V gene: TRBV18; J gene: TRBJ1-1; CDR3 protein: CASSPPQFRGPNTEAFF; CDR3 DNA: TGTGCCAGCTCACCCCCGCAGTTCAGGGGGCCGAACACTGAAGCTTTCTTT
D gene: NA; clone size: many; V gene: TRBV3-1; J gene: TRBJ2-3; CDR3 protein: CASSSGTGPTDTQYF; CDR3 DNA: TGTGCCAGCAGTAGCGGGACAGGCCCCACAGATACGCAGTATTTT
D gene: NA; clone size: many; V gene: TRBV15; J gene: TRBJ2-2; CDR3 protein: CATSRDRADANTGELFF; CDR3 DNA: TGTGCCACCAGCAGAGATCGAGCGGACGCTAACACCGGGGAGCTGTTTTTT
D gene: NA; clone size: NA; V gene: TRBV6-2/TRBV6-3; J gene: TRBJ1-1; CDR3 protein: CASSQMLTGVNTEAFF; CDR3 DNA: TGTGCCAGCAGCCAAATGCTAACAGGAGTGAACACTGAAGCTTTCTTT
D gene: TRBD1; clone size: few; V gene: TRBV19; J gene: TRBJ1-1; CDR3 protein: CASSIWAGGGGTEAFF; CDR3 DNA: TGTGCCAGTAGTATATGGGCAGGGGGCGGGGGAACTGAAGCTTTCTTT
D gene: NA; clone size: NA; V gene: TRBV27; J gene: TRBJ1-2; CDR3 protein: CASSLKSGLGGYTF; CDR3 DNA: TGTGCCAGCAGTTTAAAATCGGGTCTCGGTGGCTACACCTTC
D gene: NA; clone size: NA; V gene: TRBV9; J gene: TRBJ1-4; CDR3 protein: CASSVAPGGREKLFF; CDR3 DNA: TGTGCCAGCAGCGTAGCTCCCGGGGGCCGTGAAAAACTGTTTTTT
D gene: NA; clone size: many; V gene: TRBV7-9; J gene: TRBJ2-7; CDR3 protein: CASSLASGDTYEQYF; CDR3 DNA: TGTGCCAGCAGCTTAGCTAGCGGAGATACCTACGAGCAGTACTTC
D gene: NA; clone size: NA; V gene: TRBV19; J gene: TRBJ2-1; CDR3 protein: CASRSLGVRDGPYNEQFF; CDR3 DNA: TGTGCCAGTAGATCCCTCGGGGTCCGGGACGGCCCCTACAATGAGCAGTTCTTC
D gene: NA; clone size: few; V gene: TRBV6-1; J gene: TRBJ1-1; CDR3 protein: CASSAKEPPIEAFF; CDR3 DNA: TGTGCCAGCAGTGCCAAAGAACCCCCCATCGAAGCTTTCTTT
D gene: NA; clone size: NA; V gene: TRBV28; J gene: TRBJ2-2; CDR3 protein: CASSLVVGPFNTGELFF; CDR3 DNA: TGTGCCAGCAGTTTGGTGGTGGGACCATTCAACACCGGGGAGCTGTTTTTT
D gene: NA; clone size: many; V gene: TRBV2; J gene: TRBJ1-4; CDR3 protein: CASSRGALEKLFF; CDR3 DNA: TGTGCCAGCAGTCGAGGGGCGCTTGAAAAACTGTTTTTT
D gene: TRBD1; clone size: many; V gene: TRBV7-9; J gene: TRBJ2-7; CDR3 protein: CASSPSRLDRSYEQYF; CDR3 DNA: TGTGCCAGCAGCCCAAGTCGTCTGGACAGGTCCTACGAGCAGTACTTC
D gene: TRBD2; clone size: few; V gene: TRBV27; J gene: TRBJ2-7; CDR3 protein: CASSSQLAGGYEQYF; CDR3 DNA: TGTGCCAGCAGTTCACAACTAGCGGGCGGCTACGAGCAGTACTTC
D gene: NA; clone size: NA; V gene: TRBV9; J gene: TRBJ2-1; CDR3 protein: CASSVSPTGSTNEQFF; CDR3 DNA: TGTGCCAGCAGCGTTTCCCCGACAGGTTCCACCAATGAGCAGTTCTTC
D gene: NA; clone size: many; V gene: TRBV11-3; J gene: TRBJ2-3; CDR3 protein: CASSRGGVNTDTQYF; CDR3 DNA: TGTGCCAGCAGCCGAGGGGGAGTAAACACAGATACGCAGTATTTT
D gene: TRBD2; clone size: NA; V gene: TRBV5-1; J gene: TRBJ2-2; CDR3 protein: CASSSLAGGGTGELFF; CDR3 DNA: TGCGCCAGCAGCTCACTAGCGGGAGGAGGCACCGGGGAGCTGTTTTTT
D gene: TRBD2; clone size: NA; V gene: TRBV29-1; J gene: TRBJ2-1; CDR3 protein: CSVEEVQLAGEFEQFF; CDR3 DNA: TGCAGCGTTGAAGAGGTTCAGCTAGCGGGAGAGTTTGAGCAGTTCTTC
D gene: NA; clone size: NA; V gene: TRBV20-1; J gene: TRBJ2-2; CDR3 protein: CSARDHLGGELFF; CDR3 DNA: TGCAGTGCTAGAGATCATCTGGGCGGGGAGCTGTTTTTT
D gene: NA; clone size: many; V gene: TRBV28; J gene: TRBJ2-7; CDR3 protein: CASSLAGKGYYEQYF; CDR3 DNA: TGTGCCAGCAGTTTAGCCGGGAAGGGGTACTACGAGCAGTACTTC
D gene: TRBD1; clone size: many; V gene: TRBV2; J gene: TRBJ2-7; CDR3 protein: CASIPDRGHEQYF; CDR3 DNA: TGTGCCAGCATCCCGGACAGGGGACACGAGCAGTACTTC
D gene: TRBD1; clone size: many; V gene: TRBV16; J gene: TRBJ2-7; CDR3 protein: CASSLTGVEQYF; CDR3 DNA: TGTGCCAGCAGCCTGACAGGGGTCGAGCAGTACTTC
D gene: NA; clone size: NA; V gene: TRBV12-3/TRBV12-4; J gene: TRBJ1-5; CDR3 protein: CASSWDSSDQPQHF; CDR3 DNA: TGTGCCAGCAGCTGGGACTCTAGCGATCAGCCCCAGCATTTT
D gene: TRBD1; clone size: many; V gene: TRBV29-1; J gene: TRBJ2-3; CDR3 protein: CSATTGLHTDTQYF; CDR3 DNA: TGCAGCGCTACGACAGGGTTGCACACAGATACGCAGTATTTT
D gene: NA; clone size: few; V gene: TRBV7-6; J gene: TRBJ2-3; CDR3 protein: CASSSKLGSDTQYF; CDR3 DNA: TGTGCCAGCAGCTCTAAGCTAGGCTCAGATACGCAGTATTTT
D gene: NA; clone size: many; V gene: TRBV27; J gene: TRBJ2-7; CDR3 protein: CASSLRDPYEQYF; CDR3 DNA: TGTGCCAGCAGTTTAAGGGATCCCTACGAGCAGTACTTC
D gene: NA; clone size: many; V gene: TRBV3-1; J gene: TRBJ2-5; CDR3 protein: CASSPDSDTGPRETQYF; CDR3 DNA: TGTGCCAGCAGCCCGGACTCAGATACAGGGCCCCGAGAGACCCAGTACTTC
D gene: TRBD1; clone size: many; V gene: TRBV20-1; J gene: TRBJ2-7; CDR3 protein: CSAREGGQRSYEQYF; CDR3 DNA: TGCAGTGCTAGAGAAGGGGGACAGAGATCCTACGAGCAGTACTTC
D gene: NA; clone size: NA; V gene: TRBV2; J gene: TRBJ2-7; CDR3 protein: CASTRGEGYEQYF; CDR3 DNA: TGTGCCAGCACTCGGGGCGAGGGCTACGAGCAGTACTTC
D gene: TRBD1; clone size: NA; V gene: TRBV11-2; J gene: TRBJ2-3; CDR3 protein: CASARDRGTAGDTQYF; CDR3 DNA: TGTGCCAGTGCCCGGGACAGGGGGACGGCGGGAGATACGCAGTATTTT
D gene: TRBD2; clone size: many; V gene: TRBV28; J gene: TRBJ2-7; CDR3 protein: CASSATSGRRWEQYF; CDR3 DNA: TGTGCCAGCAGTGCGACTAGCGGGAGGAGGTGGGAGCAGTACTTC
D gene: NA; clone size: NA; V gene: TRBV30; J gene: TRBJ2-5; CDR3 protein: CAWSRGGETQYF; CDR3 DNA: TGTGCCTGGAGTAGGGGGGGGGAGACCCAGTACTTC
D gene: NA; clone size: many; V gene: TRBV5-5; J gene: TRBJ2-7; CDR3 protein: CASSLAQNTYEQYF; CDR3 DNA: TGTGCCAGCAGCTTGGCTCAGAATACCTACGAGCAGTACTTC
D gene: NA; clone size: few; V gene: TRBV7-8; J gene: TRBJ2-5; CDR3 protein: CASSGLRGLPQETQYF; CDR3 DNA: TGTGCCAGCAGCGGACTCCGCGGACTACCACAAGAGACCCAGTACTTC
D gene: TRBD1; clone size: NA; V gene: TRBV20-1; J gene: TRBJ1-4; CDR3 protein: CSAREPGQGYEKLFF; CDR3 DNA: TGCAGTGCTAGAGAACCGGGACAGGGATATGAAAAACTGTTTTTT
D gene: NA; clone size: few; V gene: TRBV7-9; J gene: TRBJ2-1; CDR3 protein: CASSPSVGNEQFF; CDR3 DNA: TGTGCCAGCAGCCCCTCCGTGGGCAATGAGCAGTTCTTC
D gene: NA; clone size: many; V gene: TRBV27; J gene: TRBJ2-7; CDR3 protein: CASSPQWGELWEQYF; CDR3 DNA: TGTGCCAGCAGTCCCCAATGGGGGGAGTTATGGGAGCAGTACTTC
D gene: NA; clone size: few; V gene: TRBV28; J gene: TRBJ1-5; CDR3 protein: CASSFSREMGIKPQHF; CDR3 DNA: TGTGCCAGCAGTTTCTCCCGGGAAATGGGTATCAAGCCCCAGCATTTT
D gene: NA; clone size: many; V gene: TRBV12-3/TRBV12-4; J gene: TRBJ2-7; CDR3 protein: CASSPQVLSYEQYF; CDR3 DNA: TGTGCCAGCAGTCCACAGGTACTCTCCTACGAGCAGTACTTC
D gene: TRBD1; clone size: many; V gene: TRBV2; J gene: TRBJ2-7; CDR3 protein: CASSVAKDRISYEQYF; CDR3 DNA: TGTGCCAGCAGCGTCGCCAAGGACAGGATTTCCTACGAGCAGTACTTC
D gene: TRBD2; clone size: few; V gene: TRBV19; J gene: TRBJ2-7; CDR3 protein: CASSVATSGSSYEQYF; CDR3 DNA: TGTGCCAGTAGTGTCGCGACTAGCGGGAGCTCCTACGAGCAGTACTTC
D gene: TRBD1; clone size: NA; V gene: TRBV19; J gene: TRBJ2-7; CDR3 protein: CASSATTGTGFYEQYF; CDR3 DNA: TGTGCCAGTAGTGCCACGACCGGGACAGGCTTCTACGAGCAGTACTTC